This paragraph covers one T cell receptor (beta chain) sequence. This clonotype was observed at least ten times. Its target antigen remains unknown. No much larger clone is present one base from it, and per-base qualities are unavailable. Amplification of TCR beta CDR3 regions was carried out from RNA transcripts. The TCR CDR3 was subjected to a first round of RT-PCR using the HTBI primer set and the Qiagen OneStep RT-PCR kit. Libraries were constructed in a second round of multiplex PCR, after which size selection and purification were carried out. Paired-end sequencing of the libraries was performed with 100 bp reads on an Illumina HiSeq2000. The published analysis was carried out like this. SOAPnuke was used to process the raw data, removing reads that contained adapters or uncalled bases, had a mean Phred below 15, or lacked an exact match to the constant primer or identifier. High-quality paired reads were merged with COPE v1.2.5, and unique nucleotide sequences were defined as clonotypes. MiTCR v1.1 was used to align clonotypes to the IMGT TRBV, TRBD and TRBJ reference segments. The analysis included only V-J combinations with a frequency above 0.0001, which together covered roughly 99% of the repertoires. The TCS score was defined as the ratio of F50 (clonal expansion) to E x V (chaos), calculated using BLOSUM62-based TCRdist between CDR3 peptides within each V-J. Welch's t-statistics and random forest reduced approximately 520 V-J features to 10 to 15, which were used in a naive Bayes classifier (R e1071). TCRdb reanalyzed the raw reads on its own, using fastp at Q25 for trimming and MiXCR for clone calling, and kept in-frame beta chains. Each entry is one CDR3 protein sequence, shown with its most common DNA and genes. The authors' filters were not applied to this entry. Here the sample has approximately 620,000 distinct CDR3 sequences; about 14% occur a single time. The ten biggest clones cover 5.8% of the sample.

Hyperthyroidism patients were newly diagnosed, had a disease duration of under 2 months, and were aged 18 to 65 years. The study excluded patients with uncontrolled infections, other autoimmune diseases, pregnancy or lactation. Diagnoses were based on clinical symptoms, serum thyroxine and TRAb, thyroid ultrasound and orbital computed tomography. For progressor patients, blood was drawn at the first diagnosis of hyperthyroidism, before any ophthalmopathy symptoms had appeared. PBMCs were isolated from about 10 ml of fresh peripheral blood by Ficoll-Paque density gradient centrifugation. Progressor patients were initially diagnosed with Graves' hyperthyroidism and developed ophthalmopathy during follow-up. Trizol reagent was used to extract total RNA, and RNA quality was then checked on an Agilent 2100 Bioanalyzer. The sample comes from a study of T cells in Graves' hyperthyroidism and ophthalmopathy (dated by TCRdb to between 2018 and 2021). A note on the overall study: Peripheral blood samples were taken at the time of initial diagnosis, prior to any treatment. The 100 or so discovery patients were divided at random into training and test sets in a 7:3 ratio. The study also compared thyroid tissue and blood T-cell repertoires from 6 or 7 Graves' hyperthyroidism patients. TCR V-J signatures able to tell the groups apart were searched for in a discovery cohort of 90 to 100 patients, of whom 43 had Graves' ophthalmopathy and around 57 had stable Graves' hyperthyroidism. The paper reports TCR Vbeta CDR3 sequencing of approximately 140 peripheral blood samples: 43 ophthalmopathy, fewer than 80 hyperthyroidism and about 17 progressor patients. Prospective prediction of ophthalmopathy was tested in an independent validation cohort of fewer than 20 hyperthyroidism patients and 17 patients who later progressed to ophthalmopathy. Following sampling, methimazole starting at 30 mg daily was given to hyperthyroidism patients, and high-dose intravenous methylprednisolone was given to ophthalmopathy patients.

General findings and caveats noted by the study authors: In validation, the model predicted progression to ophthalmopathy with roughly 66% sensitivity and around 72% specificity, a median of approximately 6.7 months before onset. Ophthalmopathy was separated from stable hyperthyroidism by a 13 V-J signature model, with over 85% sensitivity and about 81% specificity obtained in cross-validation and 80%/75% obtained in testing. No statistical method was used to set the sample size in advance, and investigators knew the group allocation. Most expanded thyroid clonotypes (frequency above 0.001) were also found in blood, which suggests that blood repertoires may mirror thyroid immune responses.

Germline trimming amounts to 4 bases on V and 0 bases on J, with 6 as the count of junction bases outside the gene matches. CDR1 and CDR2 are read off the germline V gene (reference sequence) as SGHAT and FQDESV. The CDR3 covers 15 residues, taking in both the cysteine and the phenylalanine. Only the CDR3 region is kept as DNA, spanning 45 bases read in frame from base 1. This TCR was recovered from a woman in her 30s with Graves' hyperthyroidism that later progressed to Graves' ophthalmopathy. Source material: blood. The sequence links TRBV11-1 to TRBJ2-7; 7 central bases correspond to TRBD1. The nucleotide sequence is TGTGCCAGCAGCTCGACGACAGGGCTCTCCTACGAGCAGTACTTC. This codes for CASSSTTGLSYEQYF.